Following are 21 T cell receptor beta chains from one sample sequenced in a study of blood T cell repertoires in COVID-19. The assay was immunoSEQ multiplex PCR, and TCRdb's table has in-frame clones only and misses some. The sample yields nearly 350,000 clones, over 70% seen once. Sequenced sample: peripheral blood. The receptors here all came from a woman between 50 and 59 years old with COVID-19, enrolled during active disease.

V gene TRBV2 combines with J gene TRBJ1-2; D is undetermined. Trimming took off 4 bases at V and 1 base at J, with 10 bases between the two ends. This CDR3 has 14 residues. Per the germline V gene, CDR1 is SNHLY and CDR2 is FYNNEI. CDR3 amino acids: CASSANIFNYGYTF. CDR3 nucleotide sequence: TGTGCCAGCAGTGCAAACATTTTTAACTATGGCTACACCTTC.

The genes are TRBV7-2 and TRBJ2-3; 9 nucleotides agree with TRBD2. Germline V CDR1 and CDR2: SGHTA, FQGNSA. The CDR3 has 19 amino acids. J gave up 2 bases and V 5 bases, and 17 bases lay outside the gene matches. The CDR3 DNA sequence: TGTGCCAGCAGCAATAACCCGGGACTAGCTGCGGGGGACACAGATACGCAGTATTTT. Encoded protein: CASSNNPGLAAGDTDTQYF.

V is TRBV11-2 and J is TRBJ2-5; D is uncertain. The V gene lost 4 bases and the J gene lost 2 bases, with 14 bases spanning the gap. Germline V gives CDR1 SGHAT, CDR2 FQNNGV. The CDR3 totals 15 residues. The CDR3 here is CASSYSGTAQETQYF. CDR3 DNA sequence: TGTGCCAGCAGCTATTCCGGCACAGCTCAAGAGACCCAGTACTTC.

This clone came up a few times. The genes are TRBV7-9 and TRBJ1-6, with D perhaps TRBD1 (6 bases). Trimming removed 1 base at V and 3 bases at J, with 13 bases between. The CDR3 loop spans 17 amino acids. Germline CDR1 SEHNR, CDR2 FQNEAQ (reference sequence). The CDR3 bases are TGTGCCAGCAGCTTAGGGGATGGACAGTTCTATAATTCACCCCTCCACTTT. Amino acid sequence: CASSLGDGQFYNSPLHF.

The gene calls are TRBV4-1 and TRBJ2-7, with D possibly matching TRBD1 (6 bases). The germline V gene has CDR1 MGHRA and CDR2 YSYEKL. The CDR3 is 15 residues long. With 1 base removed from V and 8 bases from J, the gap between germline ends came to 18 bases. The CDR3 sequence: CASSQGTAEPRQQYF. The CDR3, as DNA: TGCGCCAGCAGCCAAGGGACAGCCGAACCCCGCCAGCAGTACTTC.

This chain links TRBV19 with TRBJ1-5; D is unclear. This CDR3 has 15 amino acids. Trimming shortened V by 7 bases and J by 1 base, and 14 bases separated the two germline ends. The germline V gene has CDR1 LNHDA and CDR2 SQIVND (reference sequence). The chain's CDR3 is CASTNLQRSNQPQHF. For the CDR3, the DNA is TGTGCCAGTACTAACCTGCAGAGGAGCAATCAGCCCCAGCATTTT.

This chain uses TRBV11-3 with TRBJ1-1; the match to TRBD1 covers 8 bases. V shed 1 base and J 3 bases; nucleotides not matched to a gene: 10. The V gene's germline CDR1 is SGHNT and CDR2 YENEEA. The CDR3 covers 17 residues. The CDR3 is CASSLGVRGLGDTEAFF. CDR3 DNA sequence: TGTGCCAGCAGCTTAGGGGTCAGGGGGCTTGGGGACACTGAAGCTTTCTTT.

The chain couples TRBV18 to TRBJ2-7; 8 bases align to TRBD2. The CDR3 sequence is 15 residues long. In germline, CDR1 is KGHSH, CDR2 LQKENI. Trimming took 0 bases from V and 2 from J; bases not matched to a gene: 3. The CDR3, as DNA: TGTGCCAGCTCACCACCCGGGAGGGCTCCCTACGAGCAGTACTTC. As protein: CASSPPGRAPYEQYF.

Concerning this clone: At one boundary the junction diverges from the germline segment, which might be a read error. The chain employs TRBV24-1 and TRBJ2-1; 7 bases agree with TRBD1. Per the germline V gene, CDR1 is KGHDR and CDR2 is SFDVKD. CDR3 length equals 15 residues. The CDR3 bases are TGTGCCACCAGTGACCCGTCTTCAAGACAGGGCCAGCAATTCTTC. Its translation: CATSDPSSRQGQQFF.

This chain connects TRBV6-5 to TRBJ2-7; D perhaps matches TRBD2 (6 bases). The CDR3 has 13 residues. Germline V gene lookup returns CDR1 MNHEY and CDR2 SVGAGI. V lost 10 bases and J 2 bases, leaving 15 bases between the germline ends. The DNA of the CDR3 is TGTGCCACCCGGTTTGCGGGGACCTACGAGCAGTACTTC. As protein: CATRFAGTYEQYF.

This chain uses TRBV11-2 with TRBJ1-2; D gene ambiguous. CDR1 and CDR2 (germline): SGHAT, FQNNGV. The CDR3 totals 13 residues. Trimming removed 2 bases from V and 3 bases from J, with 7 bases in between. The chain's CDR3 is CASSLQYDYGYTF. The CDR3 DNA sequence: TGTGCCAGCAGCTTACAGTACGACTATGGCTACACCTTC.

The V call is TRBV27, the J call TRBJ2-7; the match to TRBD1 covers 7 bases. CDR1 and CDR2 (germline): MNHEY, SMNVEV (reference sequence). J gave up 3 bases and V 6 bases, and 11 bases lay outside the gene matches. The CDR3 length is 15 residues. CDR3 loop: CASSDPYGTVYEQYF. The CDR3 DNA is TGTGCCAGCAGCGATCCTTATGGGACAGTCTACGAGCAGTACTTC.

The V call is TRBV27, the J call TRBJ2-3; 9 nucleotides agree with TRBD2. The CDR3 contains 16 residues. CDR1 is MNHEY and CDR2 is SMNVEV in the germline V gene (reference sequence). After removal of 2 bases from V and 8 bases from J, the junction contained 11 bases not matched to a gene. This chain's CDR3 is CASSLVLAGKRGTQYF. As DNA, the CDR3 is TGTGCCAGCAGTTTAGTCCTAGCGGGAAAAAGGGGTACGCAGTATTTT.

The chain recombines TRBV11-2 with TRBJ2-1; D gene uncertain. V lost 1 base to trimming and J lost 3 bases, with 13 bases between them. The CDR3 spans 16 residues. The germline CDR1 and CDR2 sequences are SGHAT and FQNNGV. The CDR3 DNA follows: TGTGCCAGCAGCTTAGGGTATGGTAGAAACTACAATGAGCAGTTCTTC. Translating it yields CASSLGYGRNYNEQFF.

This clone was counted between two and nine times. The CDR3 sequence: CASRTSSGLAGQPSYNEQFF. The CDR3 DNA sequence: TGCGCCAGCAGAACATCTTCGGGACTAGCGGGCCAGCCCTCCTACAATGAGCAGTTCTTC. The chain employs TRBV5-1 and TRBJ2-1; 12 positions match TRBD2. V trimming: 5 bases; J trimming: 0 bases; junction bases outside the gene matches: 15. The CDR3 length is 20 residues. Per germline, CDR1 SGHRS and CDR2 YFSETQ.

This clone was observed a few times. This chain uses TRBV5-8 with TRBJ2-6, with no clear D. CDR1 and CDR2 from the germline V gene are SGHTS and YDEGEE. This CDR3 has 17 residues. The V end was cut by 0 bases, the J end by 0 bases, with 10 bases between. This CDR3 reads CASSLDTGNSGANVLTF. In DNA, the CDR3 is TGTGCCAGCAGCTTGGATACGGGTAACTCTGGGGCCAACGTCCTGACTTTC.

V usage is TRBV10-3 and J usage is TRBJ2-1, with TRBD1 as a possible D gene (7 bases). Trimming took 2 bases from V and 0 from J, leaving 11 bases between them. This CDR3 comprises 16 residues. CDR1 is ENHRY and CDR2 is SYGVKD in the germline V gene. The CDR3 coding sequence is TGTGCCATCAGTGAGCGGGGGACAGACTCCTACAATGAGCAGTTCTTC. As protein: CAISERGTDSYNEQFF.

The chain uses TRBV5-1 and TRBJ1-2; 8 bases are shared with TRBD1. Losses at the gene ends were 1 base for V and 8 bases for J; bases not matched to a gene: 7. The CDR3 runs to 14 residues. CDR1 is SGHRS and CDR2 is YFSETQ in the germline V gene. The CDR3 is CASSLTGGEEGYTF. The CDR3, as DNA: TGCGCCAGCAGCTTGACAGGGGGTGAGGAGGGCTACACCTTC.

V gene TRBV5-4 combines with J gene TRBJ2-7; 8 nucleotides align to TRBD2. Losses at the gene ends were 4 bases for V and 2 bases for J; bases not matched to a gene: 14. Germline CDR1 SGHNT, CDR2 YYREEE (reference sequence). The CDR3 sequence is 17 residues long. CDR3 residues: CASSVLQPGGYPYEQYF. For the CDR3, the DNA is TGTGCCAGCAGCGTCCTCCAGCCGGGAGGGTACCCCTACGAGCAGTACTTC.

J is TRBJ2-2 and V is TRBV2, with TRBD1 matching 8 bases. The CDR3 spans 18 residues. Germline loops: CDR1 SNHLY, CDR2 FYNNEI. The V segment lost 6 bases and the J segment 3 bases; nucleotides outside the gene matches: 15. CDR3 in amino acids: CASSEWTGRVWDTGELFF. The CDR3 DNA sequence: TGTGCCAGCAGCGAATGGACAGGGAGAGTTTGGGACACCGGGGAGCTGTTTTTT. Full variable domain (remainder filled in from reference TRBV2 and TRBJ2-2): EPEVTQTPSHQVTQMGQEVILRCVPISNHLYFYWYRQILGQKVEFLVSFYNNEISEKSEIFDDQFSVERPDGSNFTLKIRSTKLEDSAMYFCASSEWTGRVWDTGELFFGEGSRLTVL.

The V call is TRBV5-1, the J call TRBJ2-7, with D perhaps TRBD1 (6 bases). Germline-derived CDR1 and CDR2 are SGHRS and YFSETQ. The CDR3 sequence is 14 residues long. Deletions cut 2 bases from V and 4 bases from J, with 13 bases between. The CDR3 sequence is CASSLSGVRYEQYF. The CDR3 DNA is TGCGCCAGCAGCTTATCAGGGGTACGGTACGAGCAGTACTTC.